A single sample is the source of the 26 T cell receptor beta chains below, sequenced in a study of T cell responses to AZD1222 COVID-19 vaccine (dated by TCRdb to about 2021). Library prep was done by the immunoSEQ multiplex PCR assay. Here the immuneACCESS table is served through TCRdb, limited to in-frame sequences with V and J called. Missing clones are a known gap in these copies; in checked studies unresolved V genes cover under half, and the rest lacks a known reason. Within this sample are more than 90,000 clones, with roughly nine tenths of them counted one time only. The ten largest clonotypes hold about 15% of the sample. The time point tag for this specimen amounts to: baseline before first vaccination. The sample here was peripheral blood, taken on day 0 of AZD1222 vaccination. These receptors were obtained from an adult in good health.

The gene calls are TRBV11-3 and TRBJ1-6; TRBD1 matches at 10 bases. Germline CDR1 and CDR2: SGHNT and YENEEA. This CDR3 has 15 residues. V shed 4 bases and J 8 bases; nucleotides not matched to a gene: 5. The CDR3 sequence is CASSSSGTGDSPLHF. As DNA, the CDR3 is TGTGCCAGCAGCTCCTCCGGGACAGGGGATTCACCCCTCCACTTT.

The chain joins TRBV29-1 to TRBJ2-7; no clear D gene. Trimming shortened V by 5 bases and J by 0 bases, and 5 bases separated the two germline ends. The CDR3 runs to 11 residues. Per germline, CDR1 SQVTM and CDR2 ANQGSEA. For the CDR3, the DNA is TGCAGCGTTACGAGCTCCTACGAGCAGTACTTC. Translating gives CSVTSSYEQYF.

The chain has TRBV19 and TRBJ2-1; D not resolved. CDR1 and CDR2 from the germline V gene are LNHDA and SQIVND (reference sequence). Trimming removed 7 bases from V and 1 base from J, with 2 bases in between. CDR3 length: 11 amino acids. The CDR3 DNA reads as TGTGCCAGTATTTCCTACAATGAGCAGTTCTTC. It translates to CASISYNEQFF.

The chain uses TRBV3-1 (or the pseudogene TRBV3-2) and TRBJ1-1, with 11 bases matching TRBD1. CDR1 and CDR2 (germline): LGHDT, YNNKEL (reference sequence). There are 16 residues in the CDR3. Trimming cost V 4 bases and J 4 bases; bases outside gene matches: 8. The DNA for the CDR3 is TGTGCCAGCAGCCCTGACGCGGGACAGGGGGGCACTGAAGCTTTCTTT. Translation gives CASSPDAGQGGTEAFF.

The rearrangement joins TRBV19 to TRBJ1-1; TRBD1 matches 8 bases. This CDR3 is 21 amino acids long. J was trimmed by 5 bases and V by 1 base; bases with no gene match: 24. CDR1 is LNHDA and CDR2 is SQIVND in the germline V gene (reference sequence). CDR3 DNA: TGTGCCAGTAGTATAGGCGCAAGGACTGGGGTCGGACAGGGTGTTTGGACTGAAGCTTTCTTT. This translates into CASSIGARTGVGQGVWTEAFF.

V usage is TRBV12-5 and J usage is TRBJ1-5; D perhaps matches TRBD1 (5 bases). The germline V gene has CDR1 LGHNT and CDR2 FRNRAP. V was pared by 2 bases and J by 2 bases, with 16 bases between. This CDR3 is 17 amino acids long. In DNA, the CDR3 is TGTGCTAGTGGTTTGCATCTTGGGGGGGGAGGCAATCAGCCCCAGCATTTT. It codes for CASGLHLGGGGNQPQHF.

The CDR3 reads CASSPDGGMRTGELFF. The CDR3 nucleotides are TGTGCCAGCAGCCCGGACGGCGGGATGAGAACCGGGGAGCTGTTTTTT. The V and J genes are TRBV5-4 and TRBJ2-2, with D maybe TRBD2 (6 bases). With 4 bases removed from V and 5 bases from J, the gap between germline ends came to 18 bases. The CDR3 extends over 16 amino acids. CDR1 and CDR2 from the germline V gene are SGHNT and YYREEE (reference sequence).

The chain links TRBV5-5 to TRBJ2-7; D is undetermined. From germline, CDR1 is SGHKS and CDR2 YYEKEE (reference sequence). The CDR3 has 12 amino acids. Trimming removed 1 base from V and 4 bases from J, with 6 bases in between. The CDR3 loop reads CASSLMGYEQYF. CDR3 DNA: TGTGCCAGCAGCTTGATGGGTTACGAGCAGTACTTC.

V is TRBV25-1 and J is TRBJ1-5, with 8 bases fitting TRBD1. V trimming: 7 bases; J trimming: 7 bases; junction bases outside the gene matches: 6. There are 13 residues in the CDR3. The germline V gene encodes CDR1 MGHDK and CDR2 SYGVNS. CDR3 sequence: CASTGQGGQPQHF. The CDR3 coding sequence is TGTGCCAGCACCGGACAGGGAGGACAGCCCCAGCATTTT.

The gene calls are TRBV7-9 and TRBJ2-7; tentatively, D is TRBD1 (5 bases). The CDR3 runs to 14 residues. V gave up 3 bases and J gave up 0 bases, with 9 bases separating them. The V gene's germline CDR1 is SEHNR and CDR2 FQNEAQ (reference sequence). CDR3 bases: TGTGCCAGCAGCTTGGGGCTGAGCTCCTACGAGCAGTACTTC. Translated: CASSLGLSSYEQYF.

This chain uses TRBV11-2 with TRBJ2-7; D is tentatively TRBD1 or TRBD2 (5 bases each). The CDR3 totals 13 residues. Germline V gene data show CDR1 as SGHAT and CDR2 as FQNNGV. Trimming took 1 base from V and 4 from J, leaving 8 bases between them. This CDR3 reads CASSLGGRYEQYF. The CDR3 DNA reads TGTGCCAGCAGCTTAGGGGGACGGTACGAGCAGTACTTC.

V usage is TRBV6-5 and J usage is TRBJ2-7; D not certain. Germline V gene data show CDR1 as MNHEY and CDR2 as SVGAGI. With 2 bases removed from V and 3 bases from J, the gap between germline ends came to 14 bases. The CDR3 spans 15 residues. CDR3 DNA sequence: TGTGCCAGCAGTTACGGGTTGGCGCGATACTACGAGCAGTACTTC. Translating it yields CASSYGLARYYEQYF.

The chain uses TRBV19 and TRBJ1-5; D is ambiguous. There are 15 residues in the CDR3. V was trimmed by 6 bases and J by 4 bases, leaving 16 bases between them. Germline loops: CDR1 LNHDA, CDR2 SQIVND (reference sequence). For the CDR3, the DNA is TGTGCCAGTAGAGTCGCGGAGGGAGCAAATCAGCCCCAGCATTTT. This encodes CASRVAEGANQPQHF.

This chain links TRBV10-3 with TRBJ2-1; 7 bases line up with TRBD2. This CDR3 has 15 residues. The junction had 11 bases not matched to a gene; V was cut back by 5 bases and J by 7 bases. Per the germline V gene, CDR1 is ENHRY and CDR2 is SYGVKD. CDR3: CAISTFSGVRNEQFF. The CDR3 bases are TGTGCCATCAGTACATTCAGCGGGGTGAGGAATGAGCAGTTCTTC.

The rearrangement uses TRBV29-1 and TRBJ2-7; weak D call: TRBD2 (6 bases). The CDR3 sequence is 16 residues long. V was shortened by 5 bases and J by 2 bases, with 22 bases between the two germline ends. Germline lookup yields CDR1 SQVTM and CDR2 ANQGSEA. CDR3 DNA sequence: TGCAGCGTTCTGGGAAATTTTGTCGGGAGCGCCTACGAGCAGTACTTC. Encoded protein: CSVLGNFVGSAYEQYF.

The sample holds a few counts of this clone. The rearrangement links TRBV25-1 to TRBJ1-6; D not certain. The V end lost 3 bases, the J end lost 5 bases, and 11 bases lay between the germline ends. Per the germline V gene, CDR1 is MGHDK and CDR2 is SYGVNS. The CDR3 totals 15 residues. In DNA form, the CDR3 reads TGTGCCAGCAGTGATGAGAGGGTGGATAATTCACCCCTCCACTTT. The encoded protein is CASSDERVDNSPLHF.

This chain uses TRBV10-2 with TRBJ1-1; D gene ambiguous. CDR3 length: 15 amino acids. Trimming removed 5 bases from V and 6 bases from J, with 19 bases in between. Germline values: CDR1 WSHSY, CDR2 SAAADI. The CDR3 here is CASSREGSGISEAFF. In DNA form, the CDR3 reads TGCGCCAGCAGTAGGGAGGGATCGGGGATCTCTGAAGCTTTCTTT.

The J gene is TRBJ2-7, the V gene TRBV5-1, with TRBD1 matching over 7 bases. CDR1 and CDR2 (germline): SGHRS, YFSETQ. This CDR3 spans 13 amino acids. J was trimmed by 6 bases and V by 5 bases; bases with no gene match: 8. DNA for the CDR3: TGCGCCAGCAGACAGGGGATCACGGGCGAGCAGTACTTC. Its translation: CASRQGITGEQYF.

This chain links TRBV7-3 with TRBJ1-2; 10 positions agree with TRBD1. This CDR3 is built from 14 residues. The J segment lost 8 bases and the V segment lost 5 bases, leaving 8 bases of the junction unmatched. CDR1 is SGHTA, CDR2 FQGTGA, per germline. The CDR3 here is CASSLGTGVGGYTF. The CDR3 DNA sequence: TGTGCCAGCAGCCTCGGGACAGGGGTAGGCGGCTACACCTTC.

V usage is TRBV27 and J usage is TRBJ1-1; D unclear. CDR1 and CDR2 from the germline V gene are MNHEY and SMNVEV (reference sequence). V was trimmed by 4 bases and J by 4 bases, leaving 10 bases between them. The CDR3 contains 13 residues. CDR3 DNA sequence: TGTGCCAGCAGTTCCCCATGGAGCACTGAAGCTTTCTTT. This gives the protein CASSSPWSTEAFF.

The rearrangement links TRBV6-2 or TRBV6-3 to TRBJ2-2; 7 bases map to TRBD1. This CDR3 has 13 amino acids. CDR1 and CDR2 (germline): MNHEY, SVGEGT. The V and J ends lost 6 bases and 7 bases, in that order; junction bases with no gene match: 5. In DNA form, the CDR3 reads TGTGCCAGCAGCTCACAGGGGTTCGGGGAGCTGTTTTTT. This gives the protein CASSSQGFGELFF.

The chain employs TRBV11-3 and TRBJ2-1, with 7 bases matching TRBD2. Germline assignment: CDR1 SGHNT and CDR2 YENEEA. Trimming cost V 0 bases and J 3 bases; bases outside gene matches: 5. The CDR3 sequence is 16 residues long. The CDR3 loop reads CASSLDGGGDYNEQFF. CDR3 nucleotides: TGTGCCAGCAGCTTAGATGGCGGGGGAGACTACAATGAGCAGTTCTTC.

The rearrangement uses TRBV6-5 and TRBJ1-2; D gene ambiguous. CDR3 size: 14 residues. The V end was cut by 5 bases, the J end by 0 bases, with 10 bases between. The germline V gene has CDR1 MNHEY and CDR2 SVGAGI. CDR3 region: CASSRQAANYGYTF. The DNA for the CDR3 is TGTGCCAGCAGTCGGCAGGCAGCTAACTATGGCTACACCTTC.

The V gene is TRBV11-2, the J gene TRBJ2-1, with 14 bases identical to TRBD2. CDR1 and CDR2 (germline): SGHAT, FQNNGV. The CDR3 sequence is 17 residues long. The V gene end was trimmed by 4 bases and the J gene end by 7 bases; junction bases not matched to a gene: 9. The CDR3 here is CASSSGTSGSRRNEQFF. As DNA, the CDR3 is TGTGCCAGCAGCTCCGGGACTAGCGGGAGTAGGAGGAATGAGCAGTTCTTC.

The CDR3 DNA is TGTGCCAGCTGGCCAGGGGTTGATAATCAGCCCCAGCATTTT. Translation gives CASWPGVDNQPQHF. V is TRBV2 and J is TRBJ1-5; a possible D gene is TRBD1 (6 bases). CDR3 length: 14 residues. The V gene lost 8 bases and the J gene lost 4 bases, with 15 bases spanning the gap. Per the germline V gene, CDR1 is SNHLY and CDR2 is FYNNEI.

In DNA, the CDR3 is TGTGCCTGGAGTTCCCCTGGCGAGCAGTACTTC. Translating it yields CAWSSPGEQYF. The V call is TRBV30, the J call TRBJ2-7; D is unresolved. V shed 2 bases and J shed 6 bases, with 8 bases lying between them. CDR1 is GTSNPN and CDR2 is SVGIG in the germline V gene (reference sequence). CDR3 length: 11 amino acids.